Included here is one T cell receptor beta chain sequence, with context. Its antigen is undetermined. This entry belongs to a study of cytomegalovirus exposure and HLA in healthy donors. Study-wide points: Within a later analysis, the majority of CMV-associated TCR beta chains appeared HLA-restricted. Researchers counted about 150 TCR beta chains as cytomegalovirus-associated. V- and J-gene trimming of TCR beta was linked (in a later analysis) to a missense DCLRE1C variant.

The PCR used 60 Vbeta and 13 Jbeta primers. Assay used: immunoSEQ multiplex PCR; TCRdb lists only in-frame clones, some missing. The repertoire holds roughly 200,000 clones, with over 9.5% as singletons. After removal of 4 bases from V and 2 bases from J, the junction contained 6 bases not matched to a gene. Germline V gene sequence: CDR1 SGHNT, CDR2 YYREEE (reference sequence). The CDR3 spans 15 residues. This clonotype was obtained from a man in his fifties or sixties in good health and CMV-seropositive. The V gene is TRBV5-4, the J gene TRBJ2-5, with TRBD1 matching over 9 bases. Sequencing was carried out using PBMCs. CDR3 DNA: TGTGCCAGCAGCAGATACGGGACAGGGCAAGAGACCCAGTACTTC. Amino acid sequence: CASSRYGTGQETQYF.